The 10 T cell receptor beta chains below come from one sample, sequenced in a study of blood T cell repertoires in COVID-19. Some clones are missing from TCRdb's copy, which holds only in-frame ones; the method was immunoSEQ multiplex PCR. The table lists 100,000 to 150,000 clones, around 87% of them singletons. The specimen was peripheral blood. The receptors stem from a woman in her fifties or sixties with acute or convalescent COVID-19.

Points on this clone: The junction and the germline gene differ at one end; a read error may be behind it. The genes are TRBV5-1 and TRBJ2-1; TRBD2 aligns across 11 bases. The germline V gene has CDR1 SGHRS and CDR2 YFSETQ. The CDR3 totals 13 residues. This chain's CDR3 is CASSLGLAGPPVF. CDR3 coding DNA: TGCGCCAGCAGCTTGGGACTAGCGGGACCCCCGGTCTTC.

The chain uses TRBV21-1 and TRBJ1-2; the table's D call TRBD1 went unverified against the DNA. TRBV21-1 is classified as a pseudogene. The CDR3 length is 15 residues. The CDR3 reads CASTYNLDRDSGYTF. The CDR3, as DNA: TGTGCCAGCACCTACAACCTAGACAGGGATTCAGGCTACACCTTC.

The chain joins TRBV7-8 to TRBJ2-3, with 15 bases identical to TRBD2. CDR1 SGHVS and CDR2 FQNEAQ come from the germline V gene. Losses at the gene ends were 5 bases for V and 0 bases for J; bases not matched to a gene: 12. This CDR3 contains 20 residues. The CDR3 DNA follows: TGTGCCAGCAGCATTATGGCCGCGGGACTAGCGGGGGGCAGCACAGATACGCAGTATTTT. Amino acid sequence: CASSIMAAGLAGGSTDTQYF.

The gene calls are TRBV7-2 and TRBJ2-1; 11 bases fit TRBD2. V was pared by 1 base and J by 6 bases, with 8 bases of the junction left unmatched. Germline CDR1 is SGHTA and CDR2 is FQGNSA. The CDR3 length is 17 residues. The CDR3 DNA is TGTGCCAGCAGCTTAGAGGTTAGCGGGGGGGCCGGCAATGAGCAGTTCTTC. Protein sequence: CASSLEVSGGAGNEQFF.

The chain recombines TRBV6-2 or TRBV6-3 with TRBJ2-7, with 7 bases aligning to TRBD1. The CDR3 has 13 amino acids. Germline CDR1 is MNHEY and CDR2 is SVGEGT. V was pared by 9 bases and J by 4 bases, with 9 bases of the junction left unmatched. In nucleotides, the CDR3 is TGTGCCAGTAACCCTGGGGACAGATACGAGCAGTACTTC. Amino acids: CASNPGDRYEQYF.

The chain couples TRBV2 to TRBJ2-5; no definite D call. The CDR3 length is 13 residues. The V gene's germline CDR1 is SNHLY and CDR2 FYNNEI. V lost 5 bases to trimming and J lost 0 bases, with 7 bases between them. The CDR3 DNA is TGTGCCAGCAGTCCCGACAACCAAGAGACCCAGTACTTC. Encoded protein: CASSPDNQETQYF. The entire variable domain, with the rest obtained from reference TRBV2 and TRBJ2-5, is as follows: EPEVTQTPSHQVTQMGQEVILRCVPISNHLYFYWYRQILGQKVEFLVSFYNNEISEKSEIFDDQFSVERPDGSNFTLKIRSTKLEDSAMYFCASSPDNQETQYFGPGTRLLVL.

The chain joins TRBV25-1 to TRBJ2-1; TRBD2 matches at 9 bases. Unmatched junction bases numbered 6, after V lost 4 bases and J lost 5 bases. CDR1 MGHDK and CDR2 SYGVNS come from the germline V gene. The CDR3 totals 15 residues. The chain's CDR3 is CASSVRGGANNEQFF. CDR3 in DNA: TGTGCCAGCAGTGTCCGCGGGGGGGCCAACAATGAGCAGTTCTTC.

This clone came up a few times. J is TRBJ2-1 and V is TRBV7-3; D call uncertain. The CDR3 has 14 amino acids. V lost 5 bases and J 4 bases, leaving 12 bases between the germline ends. Germline V gene lookup returns CDR1 SGHTA and CDR2 FQGTGA. The CDR3: CASSLGRMYNEQFF. For the CDR3, the DNA is TGTGCCAGCAGCCTAGGAAGGATGTACAATGAGCAGTTCTTC.

The V call is TRBV30, the J call TRBJ1-1, with TRBD1 as a possible D gene (5 bases). Trimming stripped 2 bases from V and 1 base from J, with 8 bases between. The CDR3 is 13 amino acids. Germline V gene data show CDR1 as GTSNPN and CDR2 as SVGIG (reference sequence). DNA for the CDR3: TGTGCCTGGAGTCGGGGGAGGAACACTGAAGCTTTCTTT. This encodes CAWSRGRNTEAFF.

This clone was observed once. The V and J genes are TRBV5-6 and TRBJ1-3; 7 nucleotides line up with TRBD1. V was pared by 4 bases and J by 0 bases, with 10 bases of the junction left unmatched. Germline CDR1 is SGHDT and CDR2 is YYEEEE. The CDR3 sequence is 17 residues long. CDR3 residues: CASSAGAGQASGNTIYF. The CDR3 DNA reads TGTGCCAGCAGCGCAGGGGCCGGACAGGCCTCTGGAAACACCATATATTTT.